This T cell receptor beta chain was identified in a study of lymphopenia after photon versus proton radiotherapy. Some clones are missing from TCRdb's copy, which holds only in-frame ones; the method was immunoSEQ multiplex PCR. The table shows 35,000 to 40,000 clones, with more than 75% occurring only once. This CDR3 comprises 13 residues. V lost 2 bases and J lost 4; bases outside the gene matches: 1. CDR1 and CDR2 (germline): SGHDT, YYEEEE. Whole-study results and caveats: In patients who died, overall survival fell as post-nadir TCR diversity dropped more. Under photons, naive T cells and diversity fell while effector/memory populations rose.

As regards this clone: Its antigen remains unknown.

The chain employs TRBV5-6 and TRBJ1-1; 8 bases are a match to TRBD1. The sequence was collected from a man in his forties or fifties with gastric cancer. Specimen: peripheral blood, collected from a patient treated with photon-based radiotherapy. The CDR3 here is CASSFDRGTEAFF. CDR3 DNA: TGTGCCAGCAGCTTTGACAGGGGCACTGAAGCTTTCTTT.